This T cell receptor beta chain was identified during a study of OX40 agonist ivuxolimab in advanced cancers. This clone has only one observation. Profiling relied on immunoSEQ multiplex PCR, and the TCRdb table lists in-frame clones only, not all of them. Here the sample spans over 95,000 clones, 90% to 97% being singletons. The CDR3 spans 16 residues. V shed 0 bases and J shed 0 bases, with 9 bases lying between them. The germline CDR1 and CDR2 sequences are MNHEY and SVGAGI. The TCR was taken from an adult with an advanced solid tumor such as melanoma, head and neck, liver or kidney cancer. The genes are TRBV6-5 and TRBJ2-1; D gene unclear. This material consisted of CD4+ or CD8+ T cells sorted from blood, taken in a trial of the OX40 agonist ivuxolimab. The CDR3 DNA is TGTGCCAGCAGTTACTCCCCCCCGAGCTCCTACAATGAGCAGTTCTTC. Translated: CASSYSPPSSYNEQFF.